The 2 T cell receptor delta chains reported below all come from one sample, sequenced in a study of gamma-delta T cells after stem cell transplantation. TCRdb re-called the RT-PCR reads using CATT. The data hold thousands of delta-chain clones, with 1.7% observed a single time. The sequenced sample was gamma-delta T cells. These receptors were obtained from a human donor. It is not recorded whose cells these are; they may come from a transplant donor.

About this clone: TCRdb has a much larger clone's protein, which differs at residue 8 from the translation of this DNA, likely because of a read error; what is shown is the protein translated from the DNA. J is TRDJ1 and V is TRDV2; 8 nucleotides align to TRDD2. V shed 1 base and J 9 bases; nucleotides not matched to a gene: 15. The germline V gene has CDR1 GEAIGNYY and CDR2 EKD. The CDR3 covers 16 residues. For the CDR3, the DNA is TGTGCCTGTGACACGGTGGGGAACCTTCCTATGGGGGAACTCATCTTT. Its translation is CACDTVGNLPMGELIF.

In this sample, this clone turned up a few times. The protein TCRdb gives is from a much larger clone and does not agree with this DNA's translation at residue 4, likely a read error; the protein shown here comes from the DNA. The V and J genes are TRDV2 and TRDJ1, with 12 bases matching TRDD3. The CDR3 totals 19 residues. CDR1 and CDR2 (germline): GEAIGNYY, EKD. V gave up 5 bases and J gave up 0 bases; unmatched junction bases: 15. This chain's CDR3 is CACGPVLGDTQLYTDKLIF. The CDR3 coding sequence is TGTGCCTGTGGCCCGGTACTGGGGGATACACAGTTGTACACCGATAAACTCATCTTT.